These T cell receptor beta chains were read from a single sample in a study of blood T cell repertoires in COVID-19. Assay: immunoSEQ multiplex PCR; the TCRdb copy retains only in-frame clones and omits some. This table has 70,000 or so clones, approximately 80% appearing once. The sample taken for sequencing was peripheral blood. These receptors came from a man aged 45-65 years with COVID-19, enrolled during active disease. The CDR3 runs from the conserved cysteine through the conserved F or W. The D gene is left open where the match is weak. Size tells how often a clone was seen (once, few, many) or the class of an expanded clone, and some rows leave it out.

DNA: TGTGCCAGCAGCTTGGCAGGTACATCTGGAAACACCATATATTTT
CDR3: CASSLAGTSGNTIYF
D: NA
size: NA
V: TRBV11-2
J: TRBJ1-3

DNA: TGCGCCAGCAGCCAAGTTAGTGAGGGAGGGATCTATGGCTACACCTTC
CDR3: CASSQVSEGGIYGYTF
D: NA
size: NA
V: TRBV4-1
J: TRBJ1-2

DNA: TGTGCCTGGACATCGCGGGACAGGGGCTGGGGCTATGGCTACACCTTC
CDR3: CAWTSRDRGWGYGYTF
D: TRBD1
size: NA
V: TRBV30
J: TRBJ1-2

DNA: TGTGCCAGCAGCCAACAGCCTAACTATGGCTACACCTTC
CDR3: CASSQQPNYGYTF
D: NA
size: NA
V: TRBV7-3
J: TRBJ1-2

DNA: TGTGCCAGCAGTTCCCGTCTGACAGCAACTAATGAAAAACTGTTTTTT
CDR3: CASSSRLTATNEKLFF
D: NA
size: NA
V: TRBV6-5
J: TRBJ1-4

DNA: TGTGCCAGCATGAGGCAAGTGCCAGCGTATTTT
CDR3: CASMRQVPAYF
D: NA
size: NA
V: TRBV28
J: TRBJ2-3

DNA: TGTGCCAGCAGCCAAGCGACGACTAGCGAACTTTTAGGGGCAGATACGCAGTATTTT
CDR3: CASSQATTSELLGADTQYF
D: TRBD2
size: NA
V: TRBV3-1/TRBV3-2
J: TRBJ2-3

DNA: TGTGCCAGTAGTATCAGACTAGCGGGTACCTACAATGAGCAGTTCTTC
CDR3: CASSIRLAGTYNEQFF
D: TRBD2
size: once
V: TRBV19
J: TRBJ2-1

DNA: TGTGCCAGCAGGGGAGGGGTAGAGACCCAGTACTTC
CDR3: CASRGGVETQYF
D: TRBD2
size: NA
V: TRBV25-1
J: TRBJ2-5

DNA: TGTGCCAGCAGTGACGAGAGGACAGGTTCCCCCTACGAGCAGTACTTC
CDR3: CASSDERTGSPYEQYF
D: TRBD1
size: NA
V: TRBV6-1
J: TRBJ2-7

DNA: TGTGCCAGCAGTCAGCCGCGGACAGGGGAGGGAGAGACCCAGTACTTC
CDR3: CASSQPRTGEGETQYF
D: TRBD1
size: NA
V: TRBV6-2/TRBV6-3
J: TRBJ2-5

DNA: TGTGCCACCAGTGATCGACGTAGCGGGAGACTAATTGATACGCAGTATTTT
CDR3: CATSDRRSGRLIDTQYF
D: TRBD2
size: NA
V: TRBV24-1
J: TRBJ2-3

DNA: TGTGCCAGCAGCAAAGGAAGGGGGCCCCGTTGTAACACCATATATTTT
CDR3: CASSKGRGPRCNTIYF
D: NA
size: NA
V: TRBV21-1
J: TRBJ1-3

DNA: TGCGCCAGCAGCTTGGGGCCTAGCGGGAGGGATACGCAGTATTTT
CDR3: CASSLGPSGRDTQYF
D: TRBD2
size: NA
V: TRBV5-1
J: TRBJ2-3

DNA: TGCGCCAGCAGCCCCCAAGGGGTCCAGGGCTTGATCGGGGAGCTGTTTTTT
CDR3: CASSPQGVQGLIGELFF
D: NA
size: NA
V: TRBV4-1
J: TRBJ2-2

DNA: TGTGCCAGTTCACGGGACAGGGGGCTTGGCAATCAGCCCCAGCATTTT
CDR3: CASSRDRGLGNQPQHF
D: TRBD1
size: NA
V: TRBV19
J: TRBJ1-5

DNA: TGTGCCAGCAGCTTTCGACTAGCGGGAGGGCCCCGGGAGCTGTTTTTT
CDR3: CASSFRLAGGPRELFF
D: TRBD2
size: NA
V: TRBV5-6
J: TRBJ2-2

DNA: TGTGCCAGCAGTTACCGCGGGAGCTCCTACAATGAGCAGTTCTTC
CDR3: CASSYRGSSYNEQFF
D: TRBD2
size: few
V: TRBV6-2/TRBV6-3
J: TRBJ2-1

DNA: TGTGCCAGCAAGACCAGGTTCGCAAGGCGGGCCCAAGAGACCCAGTACTTC
CDR3: CASKTRFARRAQETQYF
D: NA
size: NA
V: TRBV2
J: TRBJ2-5

DNA: TGTGCCACCAGTGGGATGGGGACTAGTCTAGATACGCAGTATTTT
CDR3: CATSGMGTSLDTQYF
D: TRBD2
size: NA
V: TRBV24-1
J: TRBJ2-3

DNA: TGTGCCAGCAGTTACTCCCGGGTGAACACTGAAGCTTTCTTT
CDR3: CASSYSRVNTEAFF
D: NA
size: NA
V: TRBV6-5
J: TRBJ1-1

DNA: TGCGCCAGCAGCTCAGGGACTAGCGGGAGTTCAGAGACCCAGTACTTC
CDR3: CASSSGTSGSSETQYF
D: TRBD2
size: NA
V: TRBV5-1
J: TRBJ2-5

DNA: TGTGCCAGCTCAGCCGCGGAATCACCCCTCCACTTT
CDR3: CASSAAESPLHF
D: NA
size: NA
V: TRBV18
J: TRBJ1-6

DNA: TGTGCCAGCAGCTTGAACAGGGGGGTTTCGGGCTACACCTTC
CDR3: CASSLNRGVSGYTF
D: TRBD1
size: NA
V: TRBV5-5
J: TRBJ1-2

DNA: TGTGCCACCAGCAGCAGGTCCTACGAGCAGTACTTC
CDR3: CATSSRSYEQYF
D: NA
size: once
V: TRBV15
J: TRBJ2-7

DNA: TGTGCCAGCAGTTACGGGACTCACGGGCAACTGTTTTTT
CDR3: CASSYGTHGQLFF
D: NA
size: few
V: TRBV6-5
J: TRBJ1-4

DNA: TGCGCCAGCAGCTTACCGGGACAGGGGACAGATACGCAGTATTTT
CDR3: CASSLPGQGTDTQYF
D: TRBD1
size: once
V: TRBV5-1
J: TRBJ2-3

DNA: TGTGCCAGTAGTTCACCGGGACAATCCTACGAGCAGTACTTC
CDR3: CASSSPGQSYEQYF
D: NA
size: NA
V: TRBV19
J: TRBJ2-7

DNA: TGCGCCAGCAGCCTCGGGGACTACGAGCAGTACTTC
CDR3: CASSLGDYEQYF
D: NA
size: NA
V: TRBV5-1
J: TRBJ2-7

DNA: TGTGCCAGCAGCCGGGGACTAAACACCATATATTTT
CDR3: CASSRGLNTIYF
D: NA
size: NA
V: TRBV7-9
J: TRBJ1-3

DNA: TGTGCCAGCAGCTTTGACAGTTATACAGATACGCAGTATTTT
CDR3: CASSFDSYTDTQYF
D: NA
size: NA
V: TRBV7-9
J: TRBJ2-3

DNA: TGCGCCAGCAGCCAAGGATCGGGAAAGGGCTCCTACAATGAGCAGTTCTTC
CDR3: CASSQGSGKGSYNEQFF
D: NA
size: NA
V: TRBV4-1
J: TRBJ2-1

DNA: TGTGCCTGGAGTCCCTTGGGGCCAGGCGAGCAGTACTTC
CDR3: CAWSPLGPGEQYF
D: NA
size: few
V: TRBV30
J: TRBJ2-7

DNA: TGTGCCAGCAGCGACTCCTCCTTAGCGGGAGGGTTTACTAATGAGCAGTTCTTC
CDR3: CASSDSSLAGGFTNEQFF
D: TRBD2
size: NA
V: TRBV2
J: TRBJ2-1

DNA: TGTGCCAGCAGCTTAATGACAGGTCCCGGGGACTATGGCTACACCTTC
CDR3: CASSLMTGPGDYGYTF
D: NA
size: once
V: TRBV5-5
J: TRBJ1-2

DNA: TGTGCCTGGAGTCTCCTAGCGGGAGGGAACACCGGGGAGCTGTTTTTT
CDR3: CAWSLLAGGNTGELFF
D: TRBD2
size: NA
V: TRBV30
J: TRBJ2-2

DNA: TGTGCCAGCAGTGAAGAGAGGGGGACTGAAGCTTTCTTT
CDR3: CASSEERGTEAFF
D: NA
size: NA
V: TRBV2
J: TRBJ1-1

DNA: TGTGCCAGCTCACCAGGACAGGGGAAAAGGCAAGCTTTCTTT
CDR3: CASSPGQGKRQAFF
D: TRBD1
size: NA
V: TRBV18
J: TRBJ1-1

DNA: TGTGCCAGCAGCTTGGAAGACAGGACTCACACTGAAGCTTTCTTT
CDR3: CASSLEDRTHTEAFF
D: NA
size: once
V: TRBV5-5
J: TRBJ1-1

DNA: TGTGCCAGCAGTACTGCCCCGCCCAATGAGCAGTTCTTC
CDR3: CASSTAPPNEQFF
D: NA
size: NA
V: TRBV25-1
J: TRBJ2-1

DNA: TGTGCCAGTACAAGGACGGAGGGTCAGCCCCAGCATTTT
CDR3: CASTRTEGQPQHF
D: NA
size: NA
V: TRBV19
J: TRBJ1-5

DNA: TGCAGCGTTGCGATGACAGGGGGGCCGGAGACCCAGTACTTC
CDR3: CSVAMTGGPETQYF
D: TRBD1
size: NA
V: TRBV29-1
J: TRBJ2-5

DNA: TGTGCCATCAGTTCCTCCGGGGCCAACGTCCTGACTTTC
CDR3: CAISSSGANVLTF
D: NA
size: NA
V: TRBV10-3
J: TRBJ2-6

DNA: TGCAGTGCCAGGGGCCAAGGCGAAGCTTTCTTT
CDR3: CSARGQGEAFF
D: NA
size: NA
V: TRBV20-1
J: TRBJ1-1

DNA: TGCGCCAGCAGCTCGGGACAGGGCCGGGGAGGCGAGCAGTACTTC
CDR3: CASSSGQGRGGEQYF
D: TRBD1
size: NA
V: TRBV5-1
J: TRBJ2-7

DNA: TGTGCCTGTCCCCGGGGGGGGGATTACAATGAGCAGTTCTTC
CDR3: CACPRGGDYNEQFF
D: TRBD2
size: NA
V: TRBV30
J: TRBJ2-1

DNA: TGTGCCAGCTCACCACCTAAGGGGGCTGAAGCTTTCTTT
CDR3: CASSPPKGAEAFF
D: NA
size: NA
V: TRBV18
J: TRBJ1-1

DNA: TGCGCCAGCAGCTTGGATCCAGGTCGACAGCCCCAGCATTTT
CDR3: CASSLDPGRQPQHF
D: NA
size: NA
V: TRBV5-1
J: TRBJ1-5

DNA: TGCGCCAGCACTCGCGAGTTGACAGGCAATTTCGCCGGGGAGCTGTTTTTT
CDR3: CASTRELTGNFAGELFF
D: NA
size: NA
V: TRBV5-1
J: TRBJ2-2

DNA: TGTGCCAGCAGCTCGGGGTTAGACTACGAGCAGTACTTC
CDR3: CASSSGLDYEQYF
D: NA
size: once
V: TRBV6-5
J: TRBJ2-7

DNA: TGTGCCAGCTCTCGAGGGAGGATTTACAATGAGCAGTTCTTC
CDR3: CASSRGRIYNEQFF
D: NA
size: few
V: TRBV2
J: TRBJ2-1

DNA: TGTGCCAGCAGCCAAGATCCCTCCGGGGGAGGTCAGCCCCAGCATTTT
CDR3: CASSQDPSGGGQPQHF
D: NA
size: NA
V: TRBV4-2
J: TRBJ1-5

DNA: TGTGCCAGCAGCTTAGATCGGGGGGCCGACACTGAAGCTTTCTTT
CDR3: CASSLDRGADTEAFF
D: NA
size: NA
V: TRBV11-1
J: TRBJ1-1

DNA: TGTGCCAGCAGTTTACGAGGGCATTATAGCAATCAGCCCCAGCATTTT
CDR3: CASSLRGHYSNQPQHF
D: NA
size: NA
V: TRBV28
J: TRBJ1-5

DNA: TGTGCCAGCAGCCAGGAGGGGTTGAACACCGGGGAGCTGTTTTTT
CDR3: CASSQEGLNTGELFF
D: NA
size: NA
V: TRBV4-2
J: TRBJ2-2

DNA: TGTGCCAGCAGTATCCCCGGGACTAGCGGGAGATCGGAGACCCAGTACTTC
CDR3: CASSIPGTSGRSETQYF
D: TRBD2
size: few
V: TRBV28
J: TRBJ2-5

DNA: TGTGCCAGCAGCTTAGCGCGGGGGGCTTCTACCTACGAGCAGTACTTC
CDR3: CASSLARGASTYEQYF
D: TRBD2
size: NA
V: TRBV11-1
J: TRBJ2-7